Below, 17 T cell receptor beta chains from the same sample are listed, as sequenced in a study of cytomegalovirus exposure and HLA in healthy donors. Clones were sequenced by immunoSEQ multiplex PCR, and TCRdb holds only the in-frame ones, with some missing. Of about 160,000 clones in the sample, approximately 96% were seen once. Material: PBMCs. These TCRs come from a woman aged 18-29 years in good health and CMV-seronegative.

The V and J genes are TRBV30 and TRBJ1-3; the D is unclear. The CDR3 sequence is 14 residues long. V lost 3 bases, J lost 0 bases, and 9 bases lay in between. CDR1 is GTSNPN, CDR2 SVGIG, per germline (reference sequence). CDR3 region: CAWSQGLSGNTIYF. CDR3 DNA: TGTGCCTGGAGCCAAGGACTCTCTGGAAACACCATATATTTT.

This clone was observed a single time. A junction end diverges from the germline sequence, so it may reflect a read error. The J gene is TRBJ1-1, the V gene TRBV6-1; 7 bases are a match to TRBD1. In germline, CDR1 is MNHNS, CDR2 SASEGT. This CDR3 is 14 amino acids long. The CDR3 sequence: CASSTGVGNSEAFF. CDR3 DNA sequence: TGTGCCAGCAGCACAGGGGTAGGGAACTCTGAAGCTTTCTTT.

This clone was observed a single time. The rearrangement uses TRBV7-8 and TRBJ2-7; 9 bases map to TRBD1. The CDR3 totals 15 residues. Looked up from germline, CDR1 is SGHVS and CDR2 is FQNEAQ. J lost 6 bases, V lost 4 bases, and 10 bases had no gene match. The CDR3 protein is CASSSGTGSVGEQYF. The CDR3 nucleotides are TGTGCCAGCAGCTCCGGGACAGGGTCAGTCGGCGAGCAGTACTTC.

The genes are TRBV9 and TRBJ2-1, with 12 bases aligning to TRBD2. This CDR3 comprises 15 residues. V trimming: 5 bases; J trimming: 8 bases; junction bases outside the gene matches: 8. Germline loops: CDR1 SGDLS, CDR2 YYNGEE. The CDR3 DNA sequence: TGTGCCAGCAGACTAGCGGGGGGAAATTTTGATGAGCAGTTCTTC. It yields the protein CASRLAGGNFDEQFF. Full variable domain (missing parts from reference TRBV9 and TRBJ2-1): DSGVTQTPKHLITATGQRVTLRCSPRSGDLSVYWYQQSLDQGLQFLIQYYNGEERAKGNILERFSAQQFPDLHSELNLSSLELGDSALYFCASRLAGGNFDEQFFGPGTRLTVL.

CDR3 residues: CASSNTGTEETQYF. Written as DNA, the CDR3 is TGCGCCAGCAGTAACACCGGGACAGAAGAGACCCAGTACTTC. This chain joins TRBV4-1 and TRBJ2-5; TRBD1 agrees at 7 bases. Germline lookup yields CDR1 MGHRA and CDR2 YSYEKL. The CDR3 length is 14 residues. V lost 6 bases and J lost 3; bases outside the gene matches: 7.

This sequence joins TRBV7-9 and TRBJ2-7, with TRBD1 matching 7 bases. Germline V CDR1 and CDR2: SEHNR, FQNEAQ (reference sequence). V shed 5 bases, J shed 2 bases, and the junction held 3 bases outside the gene matches. The CDR3 consists of 13 residues. The CDR3 sequence is CASSIGTAYEQYF. As DNA, the CDR3 is TGTGCCAGCAGCATCGGGACAGCCTACGAGCAGTACTTC.

This rearrangement joins TRBV19 to TRBJ2-2; weak D call: TRBD2 (6 bases). CDR1 LNHDA and CDR2 SQIVND come from the germline V gene (reference sequence). The length of the CDR3 is 17 residues. V lost 3 bases, J lost 0 bases, and 14 bases lay in between. As DNA, the CDR3 is TGTGCCAGTAGTATCAGGAGGGGACCTCCGAACACCGGGGAGCTGTTTTTT. Translating gives CASSIRRGPPNTGELFF.

The chain links TRBV21-1 to TRBJ1-4; the table gives TRBD1 as D, unverified against the DNA. TRBV21-1 is assigned pseudogene status. CDR3 length: 20 residues. CDR3 DNA: TGTGCCAGCAGCAACGATACGGACAGCAAACAAACGGCAACTAATGAAAAACTGTTTTTT. It encodes CASSNDTDSKQTATNEKLFF.

Concerning this clone: Other DNA sequences from this sample encode an identical CDR3 as well. The chain carries TRBV7-2 and TRBJ1-1, with no clear D. In germline, CDR1 is SGHTA, CDR2 FQGNSA. V was cut by 4 bases and J by 4 bases, with 7 bases left in between. This CDR3 region has 12 residues. CDR3 coding DNA: TGTGCCAGCAGCTCGGGAGGCACTGAAGCTTTCTTT. Its translation: CASSSGGTEAFF.

The chain couples TRBV5-1 to TRBJ2-3, with D unresolved. This CDR3 has 13 amino acids. Trimming took 5 bases from V and 6 from J, leaving 13 bases between them. Germline values: CDR1 SGHRS, CDR2 YFSETQ. CDR3 nucleotides: TGCGCCAGCAGTTCCAGTATGATTGATACGCAGTATTTT. Protein sequence: CASSSSMIDTQYF. The whole variable domain, remainder taken from reference TRBV5-1 and TRBJ2-3, is KAGVTQTPRYLIKTRGQQVTLSCSPISGHRSVSWYQQTPGQGLQFLFEYFSETQRNKGNFPGRFSGRQFSNSRSEMNVSTLELGDSALYLCASSSSMIDTQYFGPGTRLTVL.

The chain recombines TRBV5-1 with TRBJ2-3, with D tentatively TRBD2 (6 bases). Trimming stripped 0 bases from V and 0 bases from J, with 8 bases between. Germline CDR1 SGHRS, CDR2 YFSETQ. This CDR3 has 15 amino acids. The CDR3 loop reads CASSLGGASTDTQYF. In DNA, the CDR3 is TGCGCCAGCAGCTTGGGCGGGGCTAGCACAGATACGCAGTATTTT.

The rearrangement joins TRBV6-6 to TRBJ2-4, with a weak D call TRBD1 (6 bases). The CDR3 consists of 15 residues. V dropped 5 bases and J dropped 2 bases, with 13 bases sitting between them. The germline gives CDR1 MNHNY, CDR2 SVGAGI (reference sequence). In nucleotides, the CDR3 is TGTGCCAGCAGTGATAAAGGGGGATCCAAAAACATTCAGTACTTC. Residues: CASSDKGGSKNIQYF.

The chain links TRBV15 to TRBJ2-7; possibly TRBD1 for D (5 bases). Per the germline V gene, CDR1 is LNHNV and CDR2 is YYDKDF (reference sequence). Trimming shortened V by 0 bases and J by 5 bases, and 14 bases separated the two germline ends. This CDR3 region has 15 residues. CDR3 sequence: CATSRDLGNRNEQYF. In DNA form, the CDR3 reads TGTGCCACCAGCAGAGATCTGGGGAACAGGAACGAGCAGTACTTC.

The V and J genes are TRBV6-1 and TRBJ1-1; possible D gene TRBD1, 5 bases. The CDR3 spans 15 residues. V was clipped by 8 bases and J by 1 base, with 17 bases between them. In germline, CDR1 is MNHNS, CDR2 SASEGT. CDR3 sequence reads: CASATGIISNTEAFF. The CDR3 nucleotides read TGTGCCAGCGCAACAGGAATTATATCGAACACTGAAGCTTTCTTT.

The chain employs TRBV7-2 and TRBJ2-2; TRBD2 is a possible D gene (7 bases). CDR1 is SGHTA, CDR2 FQGNSA, per germline. CDR3 length equals 14 residues. V lost 5 bases, J lost 6 bases, and 13 bases lay in between. CDR3: CASSKGGPAGELFF. Here the CDR3 DNA reads TGTGCCAGCAGCAAGGGGGGGCCGGCCGGGGAGCTGTTTTTT.

V usage is TRBV19 and J usage is TRBJ2-7, with no clear D. The CDR3 contains 14 residues. Trimming removed 6 bases at V and 9 bases at J, with 21 bases between. The germline CDR1 and CDR2 sequences are LNHDA and SQIVND (reference sequence). In DNA, the CDR3 is TGTGCCAGTAGCCGAACGGGTCTGACTGTCGTGCAGTACTTC. Encoded protein: CASSRTGLTVVQYF.

V usage is TRBV2 and J usage is TRBJ2-7, with D maybe TRBD2 (6 bases). This CDR3 has 18 residues. Germline loops: CDR1 SNHLY, CDR2 FYNNEI. Trimming took 4 bases from V and 0 from J, leaving 22 bases between them. Here the CDR3 reads CASSAGIRGLYDSYEQYF. The CDR3 nucleotides are TGTGCCAGCAGTGCTGGGATTAGGGGACTCTACGACTCCTACGAGCAGTACTTC.